The 5 T cell receptor beta chains in this list originate from one sample, sequenced in a study of T cells after yellow fever vaccination (dated by TCRdb to the late 2010s). The treatment or condition label for this specimen denotes: live attenuated yellow fever vaccine strain. Libraries were constructed by 5' RACE. Sequencing took place on an Illumina HiSeq 2500. TCRdb redid the processing of the public reads, applying fastp at Q25 and MiXCR, and retained in-frame beta chains. Rows matching on CDR3 protein sequence are summarized as one entry with the most common DNA and genes. The sample contains more than 350,000 distinct CDR3 sequences, around a tenth of them found a single time. The ten largest clones capture 18% of the sample. The material was PBMCs, obtained on the day of the first yellow fever vaccination. These receptors were collected from a man aged 18 to 30 who received the YFV17D yellow fever vaccine.

This clonotype was seen more than once but under ten times. This chain connects TRBV12-3 or TRBV12-4 to TRBJ1-1; D not certain. This CDR3 has 14 residues. V was pared by 3 bases and J by 7 bases, with 15 bases between. CDR3 sequence: CASSLPHRVFEAFF. CDR3 nucleotide sequence: TGTGCCAGCAGTTTGCCCCATCGGGTTTTTGAAGCTTTCTTT.

This clonotype was seen a handful of times. This chain links TRBV28 with TRBJ2-7, with D possibly matching TRBD1 (6 bases). The CDR3 spans 15 residues. Trimming stripped 5 bases from V and 4 bases from J, with 18 bases between. In germline, CDR1 is MDHEN, CDR2 SYDVKM. In nucleotides, the CDR3 is TGTGCCAGCAGTGAAGGGGGTAGCAGACAATACGAGCAGTACGTC. Its protein product is CASSEGGSRQYEQYV.

This clonotype appeared a few times. The CDR3 DNA follows: TGTGCCAGCGCCCTAGAGACCCAGTACTTC. Its protein is CASALETQYF. The chain uses TRBV7-9 and TRBJ2-5, with D uncertain. Trimming shortened V by 8 bases and J by 4 bases, and 5 bases separated the two germline ends. CDR3 length equals 10 residues. Germline loops: CDR1 SEHNR, CDR2 FQNEAQ (reference sequence). The full variable domain, its missing parts supplied by reference TRBV7-9 and TRBJ2-5, is DTGVSQNPRHKITKRGQNVTFRCDPISEHNRLYWYRQTLGQGPEFLTYFQNEAQLEKSRLLSDRFSAERPKGSFSTLEIQRTEQGDSAMYLCASALETQYFGPGTRLLVL.

This rearrangement joins TRBV20-1 to TRBJ1-1; D ambiguous. The CDR3 is 15 residues long. The germline V and J ends were trimmed by 1 base and 2 bases, with 14 bases remaining between them. Germline values: CDR1 DFQATT, CDR2 SNEGSKA (reference sequence). The CDR3: CSARVRGRPNTEAFF. CDR3 sequence (DNA): TGCAGTGCTAGAGTGCGTGGCAGACCCAACACTGAAGCTTTCTTT.

This clonotype has just a few counts. V and J are TRBV9 and TRBJ1-2; D gene uncertain. CDR1 and CDR2 (germline): SGDLS, YYNGEE. Between the trimmed V and J ends, which lost 4 bases and 8 bases, there was a span of 15 bases. This CDR3 spans 13 amino acids. The chain's CDR3 is CASSLPPSRGYTF. CDR3 coding DNA: TGTGCCAGCAGCCTCCCCCCCTCGCGAGGCTACACCTTC.